This entry features one T cell receptor beta chain sequence. Its target is not known. This record comes from a study of shared clonotypes between healthy human individuals. General observations from the study: At large depth, rarefaction still showed sorted-subset sequencing to be incomplete.

The CDR3 loop spans 13 amino acids. CDR1 is SNHLY, CDR2 FYNNEI, per germline. The V gene lost 2 bases and the J gene lost 7 bases, with 11 bases spanning the gap. The repertoire was sequenced with immunoSEQ multiplex PCR; TCRdb's copy has only in-frame clones and lacks some. The repertoire consists of roughly 650,000 clones, with roughly 97% occurring once and the leading ten covering approximately 0.057%. The sample consisted of naive CD4+ T cells sorted from blood. Described subset: CD45RA+ positively selected. The TCR sequence derives from a woman aged 25 to 45 in good health. V gene TRBV2 combines with J gene TRBJ1-2, with D uncertain. CDR3 amino acids: CASSESTASGYTF. CDR3 in DNA: TGTGCCAGCAGTGAATCTACAGCCTCTGGCTACACCTTC.